Each of the 26 T cell receptor beta chains below was sequenced from the same sample in a study of cytomegalovirus exposure and HLA in healthy donors. The PCR contained 60 Vbeta and 13 Jbeta primers. The data were produced by immunoSEQ multiplex PCR, yet TCRdb's version contains in-frame clones alone and is incomplete. The sample records about 130,000 clones, 65% to 85% being singletons. Sequencing input: PBMCs. The receptors stem from a woman in her late teens or twenties in good health and CMV-seronegative.

This clone was seen only once. CDR3 sequence reads: CASRSGLLSSYEQYF. The CDR3 coding sequence is TGTGCCAGCAGATCGGGACTTCTTAGCTCCTACGAGCAGTACTTC. The V gene is TRBV6-5, the J gene TRBJ2-7, with D perhaps TRBD2 (6 bases). The CDR3 length is 15 residues. Looked up from germline, CDR1 is MNHEY and CDR2 is SVGAGI. The V and J ends lost 6 bases and 0 bases respectively, with 15 bases between them.

This clone occurred once. The CDR3 spells CASSESVGSGYNEQFF. CDR3 sequence (DNA): TGCGCCAGCAGTGAGTCGGTGGGGAGTGGCTACAATGAGCAGTTCTTC. The chain is built from TRBV10-1 and TRBJ2-1; D possibly corresponds to TRBD2 (5 bases). V lost 0 bases and J 3 bases, leaving 12 bases between the germline ends. This CDR3 is built from 16 residues. The germline V gene has CDR1 WNHNN and CDR2 SYGVQD (reference sequence).

The chain is built from TRBV10-3 and TRBJ1-5; 7 bases agree with TRBD1. Germline V lookup: CDR1 ENHRY, CDR2 SYGVKD. CDR3 size: 14 residues. V lost 2 bases, J lost 7 bases, and 5 bases stayed unmatched. CDR3 amino acids: CAISERTGEQPQHF. The DNA of the CDR3 is TGTGCCATCAGTGAGCGGACAGGTGAACAGCCCCAGCATTTT.

About this clone itself: A read error may account for a junction end that differs from germline. The chain has TRBV7-2 and TRBJ2-7; 11 bases are a match to TRBD2. The CDR3 contains 14 residues. Germline CDR1 SGHTA, CDR2 FQGNSA. The CDR3: CASSRGELTSGISF. As DNA, the CDR3 is TGTGCCAGCAGCCGGGGAGAATTGACTAGCGGGATCTCCTTC.

The chain joins TRBV30 to TRBJ2-1, with 15 nucleotides matching TRBD2. This CDR3 comprises 19 residues. Germline CDR1 GTSNPN, CDR2 SVGIG (reference sequence). The V gene end was trimmed by 4 bases and the J gene end by 4 bases; junction bases not matched to a gene: 14. The CDR3 DNA is TGTGCCTGGAAATTAGGACTAGCGGGAGGGGGGATCCATTACAATGAGCAGTTCTTC. Protein: CAWKLGLAGGGIHYNEQFF.

The chain uses TRBV4-1 and TRBJ1-1; D is undetermined. CDR3 size: 14 residues. V gave up 3 bases and J gave up 3 bases, with 11 bases separating them. From germline, CDR1 is MGHRA and CDR2 YSYEKL. DNA for the CDR3: TGCGCCAGCAGCCAGCCGCGGTCAGACACTGAAGCTTTCTTT. Residues: CASSQPRSDTEAFF.

The chain is built from TRBV7-9 and TRBJ1-1; D perhaps matches TRBD1 (6 bases). Deletions cut 8 bases from V and 1 base from J, with 11 bases between. This CDR3 has 13 amino acids. Germline assignment: CDR1 SEHNR and CDR2 FQNEAQ (reference sequence). In DNA form, the CDR3 reads TGTGCCAGCCGCGGGGGGCAGAACACTGAAGCTTTCTTT. It encodes CASRGGQNTEAFF.

The chain links TRBV6-5 to TRBJ2-5, with D perhaps TRBD1 (6 bases). V was pared by 0 bases and J by 7 bases, with 18 bases between. Germline V CDR1 and CDR2: MNHEY, SVGAGI. There are 16 residues in the CDR3. CDR3: CASSYSSRGAPGTQYF. CDR3 sequence (DNA): TGTGCCAGCAGTTACTCATCCAGGGGCGCCCCGGGGACCCAGTACTTC.

The chain recombines TRBV29-1 with TRBJ1-1, with 10 bases matching TRBD1. CDR3 size: 16 residues. V lost 8 bases to trimming and J lost 0 bases; unmatched junction nucleotides: 12. Per germline, CDR1 SQVTM and CDR2 ANQGSEA. The CDR3 sequence: CSFSGGQGSLNTEAFF. Written as DNA, the CDR3 is TGCAGCTTTTCGGGGGGACAGGGGTCTCTGAACACTGAAGCTTTCTTT.

The chain is built from TRBV5-6 and TRBJ2-7; D ambiguous. Germline V gene sequence: CDR1 SGHDT, CDR2 YYEEEE. The CDR3 is made up of 18 amino acids. The V end was cut by 0 bases, the J end by 5 bases, with 24 bases between. This CDR3 is CASSLDPGQPPEMDEQYF. The CDR3 DNA is TGTGCCAGCAGCTTGGATCCGGGTCAGCCCCCTGAGATGGACGAGCAGTACTTC.

This clone has more than one count but fewer than ten. The chain joins TRBV5-8 to TRBJ1-2; 7 positions agree with TRBD1. Trimming took 0 bases from V and 3 from J; bases not matched to a gene: 14. Germline V gene lookup returns CDR1 SGHTS and CDR2 YDEGEE. The CDR3 sequence is 18 residues long. CDR3: CASSLEVLDRASDYGYTF. In nucleotides, the CDR3 is TGTGCCAGCAGCTTGGAGGTCCTAGACAGGGCCTCGGACTATGGCTACACCTTC.

CDR3 amino acids: CASSDGQGGYTF. The CDR3 DNA sequence: TGTGCCAGCAGTGACGGTCAGGGAGGCTACACCTTC. V gene TRBV6-1 combines with J gene TRBJ1-2; weak D call: TRBD1 (5 bases). The CDR3 is 12 amino acids. CDR1 and CDR2 (germline): MNHNS, SASEGT. V was trimmed by 3 bases and J by 8 bases, leaving 10 bases between them.

This clone was seen just once. The rearrangement links TRBV4-2 to TRBJ2-7, with 8 bases aligning to TRBD2. Germline trimming cut 5 bases from V and 5 bases from J; bases unmatched to any gene: 5. Germline values: CDR1 LGHNA, CDR2 YNFKEQ. There are 13 residues in the CDR3. The CDR3 DNA reads TGTGCCAGCAGCTTGAGCGGGAGCGACGAGCAGTACTTC. Its translation: CASSLSGSDEQYF.

The CDR3 protein is CASSYLRGPYEQYF. The CDR3 DNA follows: TGTGCCAGCAGTTACCTCCGAGGCCCCTACGAGCAGTACTTC. The chain is built from TRBV6-5 and TRBJ2-7; no reliable D call. The CDR3 runs to 14 residues. The germline gives CDR1 MNHEY, CDR2 SVGAGI. With 2 bases removed from V and 2 bases from J, the gap between germline ends came to 10 bases.

The genes are TRBV30 and TRBJ2-7; 7 bases align to TRBD1. Trimming at V came to 4 bases and at J to 5 bases, leaving 2 bases not matched to a gene. Germline CDR1 reads GTSNPN; CDR2 reads SVGIG (reference sequence). CDR3 length equals 11 residues. CDR3 amino acids: CAWTQGNEQYF. CDR3 sequence (DNA): TGTGCCTGGACACAGGGGAACGAGCAGTACTTC.

The chain has TRBV10-3 and TRBJ2-5; possibly TRBD1 for D (6 bases). CDR3 length: 12 amino acids. Trimming took 8 bases from V and 10 from J, leaving 17 bases between them. Germline values: CDR1 ENHRY, CDR2 SYGVKD. In DNA, the CDR3 is TGTGCCATCCGAGACGGTCAGGGGATCCAGTACTTC. Protein product: CAIRDGQGIQYF.

The gene calls are TRBV30 and TRBJ1-1; D gene unclear. The CDR3 loop spans 12 amino acids. Germline loops: CDR1 GTSNPN, CDR2 SVGIG (reference sequence). V was cut by 2 bases and J by 1 base, with 5 bases left in between. Here the CDR3 DNA reads TGTGCCTGGAGTCTCAGGAACACTGAAGCTTTCTTT. It yields the protein CAWSLRNTEAFF.

The gene calls are TRBV6-6 and TRBJ1-5; 8 nucleotides agree with TRBD1. The junction had 12 bases not matched to a gene; V was cut back by 8 bases and J by 9 bases. CDR1 is MNHNY, CDR2 SVGAGI, per germline (reference sequence). The CDR3 loop spans 14 amino acids. CDR3 residues: CASGPGSGGPPQHF. The CDR3 region has the DNA TGTGCCAGCGGCCCGGGGTCAGGGGGCCCGCCCCAGCATTTT.

The genes are TRBV25-1 and TRBJ1-2, with 9 positions matching TRBD1. Germline V CDR1 and CDR2: MGHDK, SYGVNS. Germline trimming cut 6 bases from V and 4 bases from J; bases unmatched to any gene: 12. The CDR3 is 16 amino acids. The chain's CDR3 is CASRGDTGGGGYGYTF. The CDR3 region has the DNA TGTGCCAGCAGGGGGGATACAGGGGGCGGTGGCTATGGCTACACCTTC.

This chain joins TRBV2 and TRBJ2-1, with TRBD1 matching 7 bases. The CDR3 consists of 12 residues. V lost 11 bases and J lost 3; bases outside the gene matches: 4. Germline V gene sequence: CDR1 SNHLY, CDR2 FYNNEI. The CDR3 spells CASSGGYNEQFF. The CDR3 coding sequence is TGTGCCTCATCAGGGGGCTACAATGAGCAGTTCTTC. The variable domain in full, completed from reference TRBV2 and TRBJ2-1, reads EPEVTQTPSHQVTQMGQEVILRCVPISNHLYFYWYRQILGQKVEFLVSFYNNEISEKSEIFDDQFSVERPDGSNFTLKIRSTKLEDSAMYFCASSGGYNEQFFGPGTRLTVL.

The rearrangement links TRBV2 to TRBJ2-5; no reliable D call. The CDR3 is made up of 12 amino acids. V dropped 6 bases and J dropped 5 bases, with 10 bases sitting between them. Germline V gene data show CDR1 as SNHLY and CDR2 as FYNNEI. The DNA for the CDR3 is TGTGCCAGCAGGTCGATGCGGGAGACCCAGTACTTC. Its protein is CASRSMRETQYF.

The gene calls are TRBV7-9 and TRBJ1-1; D gene ambiguous. This CDR3 spans 14 amino acids. CDR1 and CDR2 from the germline V gene are SEHNR and FQNEAQ (reference sequence). The germline V and J ends were trimmed by 1 base and 1 base, with 7 bases remaining between them. The CDR3 DNA reads TGTGCCAGCAGCTTAGATTCATGGAACACTGAAGCTTTCTTT. This sequence encodes CASSLDSWNTEAFF.

The chain carries TRBV27 and TRBJ1-1; tentatively, D is TRBD1 (6 bases). The germline V gene has CDR1 MNHEY and CDR2 SMNVEV (reference sequence). Trimming took off 8 bases at V and 6 bases at J, with 13 bases between the two ends. The CDR3 is 12 amino acids. CDR3 coding DNA: TGTGCCAGCCGAACAGGGTCTGCTGAAGCTTTCTTT. It translates to CASRTGSAEAFF.

This clone was detected a few times. This sequence joins TRBV2 and TRBJ1-1, with 7 positions matching TRBD1. Germline loops: CDR1 SNHLY, CDR2 FYNNEI. CDR3 length: 14 amino acids. Trimming cost V 9 bases and J 5 bases; bases outside gene matches: 12. The CDR3 coding sequence is TGTGCCAGTGGGGAGAGGGGGCGAGGAACTGAAGCTTTCTTT. Translation gives CASGERGRGTEAFF.

The chain combines TRBV4-1 with TRBJ2-2; TRBD2 matches 7 bases. The CDR3 sequence is 16 residues long. Germline trimming cut 0 bases from V and 7 bases from J; bases unmatched to any gene: 8. Germline CDR1 and CDR2: MGHRA and YSYEKL. The CDR3 is CASSQDEGRADGELFF. The CDR3 DNA reads TGCGCCAGCAGCCAAGATGAGGGGAGGGCCGACGGGGAGCTGTTTTTT.

This clone was seen a single time. This CDR3 reads CASSSNRDRDQETQYF. The DNA of the CDR3 is TGTGCCAGCAGCTCTAACCGGGACAGGGACCAAGAGACCCAGTACTTC. V usage is TRBV7-9 and J usage is TRBJ2-5, with TRBD1 matching over 9 bases. V lost 4 bases and J lost 0; bases outside the gene matches: 6. This CDR3 spans 16 amino acids. Germline CDR1 is SEHNR and CDR2 is FQNEAQ (reference sequence).